Described below is a single T cell receptor beta chain sequence and its context. Its antigen remains unknown. This CDR3 comprises 14 residues. The V and J ends lost 7 bases and 4 bases, in that order; junction bases with no gene match: 6. Germline CDR1 is MNHEY and CDR2 is SMNVEV (reference sequence). The data were taken from a study of cytomegalovirus exposure and HLA in healthy donors. General study results and limits: Researchers counted roughly 150 TCR beta chains as cytomegalovirus-associated. Among immune exposure information, only CMV serostatus was available. The majority of TCR sequences were rare, yet some public TCRs appeared in many donors. Follow-up analysis seemed to connect common viral pathogens with several of the most significant clusters identified.

This PCR relied on a set of 60 Vbeta primers and 13 Jbeta primers. TCRdb keeps only in-frame clones here, not all; method: immunoSEQ multiplex PCR. The sample features about 75,000 clones, with 2.7% in its top ten. Sequencing was done on a sample of PBMCs. The rearrangement joins TRBV27 to TRBJ1-1; 10 bases agree with TRBD1. The origin of this receptor is a man in his forties in good health and CMV-seronegative. The CDR3 sequence is CASTDRTGGTEAFF. CDR3 bases: TGTGCCAGCACCGACCGGACAGGGGGCACTGAAGCTTTCTTT.